This T cell receptor beta chain was identified in a study of blood T cell repertoires in COVID-19. Authors' analysis steps: Cell counts per sample came from amplifying reference gene primers. The data were produced by immunoSEQ multiplex PCR, yet TCRdb's version contains in-frame clones alone and is incomplete. Clonal size and the V and J genes are those of that table, whereas D and trimming came from the DNA. The sample contains over 120,000 clones, around 85% of which appear only once. Cohort 3 donors counted as recovered after two negative PCRs, clearance, or resolved symptoms. Sequencing was performed on PBMCs or T cells enriched from blood (not recorded which). This receptor was taken from a man in his forties or fifties who had recovered from COVID-19.

The CDR3: CASSTTGHETQYF. The CDR3 DNA reads TGTGCCAGCAGTACCACAGGGCACGAGACCCAGTACTTC. The rearrangement links TRBV6-2 or TRBV6-3 to TRBJ2-5; D might be TRBD1 (6 bases). Trimming shortened V by 5 bases and J by 5 bases, and 12 bases separated the two germline ends. The germline gives CDR1 MNHEY, CDR2 SVGEGT. The CDR3 extends over 13 amino acids.